The 12 T cell receptor beta chains listed next were all sequenced from one sample in a study of control samples from healthy donors and cancer patients. Profiling relied on immunoSEQ multiplex PCR, and the TCRdb table lists in-frame clones only, not all of them. Of about 190,000 clones in the sample, 90% to 95% were seen once. Sequencing was carried out using blood. Receptor source: a man between 18 and 29 years old in good health.

The chain joins TRBV6-5 to TRBJ2-1; D perhaps matches TRBD2 (6 bases). This CDR3 has 15 residues. Germline V CDR1 and CDR2: MNHEY, SVGAGI. The ends were cut back, 7 bases at V and 8 bases at J, with 21 bases in the middle. The CDR3 protein is CASILSDYPRDEQFF. Here the CDR3 DNA reads TGTGCCAGCATTTTGTCGGACTACCCTAGGGATGAGCAGTTCTTC.

The rearrangement joins TRBV5-6 to TRBJ1-4; D might be TRBD1 (6 bases). The germline V gene encodes CDR1 SGHDT and CDR2 YYEEEE. V lost 3 bases, J lost 0 bases, and 6 bases lay in between. This CDR3 has 14 amino acids. CDR3 sequence reads: CASSWTATNEKLFF. DNA of the CDR3: TGTGCCAGCAGCTGGACAGCAACTAATGAAAAACTGTTTTTT.

The chain is built from TRBV27 and TRBJ2-7, with D possibly matching TRBD1 (6 bases). Germline-derived CDR1 and CDR2 are MNHEY and SMNVEV (reference sequence). Trimming cost V 5 bases and J 4 bases, with 21 bases left between them. This CDR3 has 16 residues. CDR3 in amino acids: CASSPYLRTEQYEQYF. Here the CDR3 DNA reads TGTGCCAGCAGTCCGTACCTCCGGACAGAGCAGTACGAGCAGTACTTC.

This chain connects TRBV6-6 to TRBJ2-7; D may be TRBD1 or TRBD2 (6 bases each). The CDR3 runs 15 residues. V was trimmed by 11 bases and J by 2 bases, leaving 22 bases between them. Looked up from germline, CDR1 is MNHNY and CDR2 is SVGAGI (reference sequence). This chain's CDR3 is CAGGRGDRQPYEQYF. DNA for the CDR3: TGTGCCGGGGGGCGCGGCGACAGACAGCCCTACGAGCAGTACTTC.

As to this clone: Other nucleotide sequences in the sample specify the same CDR3. The CDR3 protein is CATSETNQPQHF. In nucleotides, the CDR3 is TGTGCCACCAGTGAGACCAATCAGCCCCAGCATTTT. The chain joins TRBV24-1 to TRBJ1-5; D remains ambiguous. The V and J ends lost 4 bases and 3 bases respectively, with 3 bases between them. CDR1 and CDR2 (germline): KGHDR, SFDVKD. The CDR3 has 12 amino acids.

The chain couples TRBV11-2 to TRBJ2-2; no clear D. The CDR3 covers 13 residues. Between the trimmed V and J ends, which lost 2 bases and 4 bases, there was a span of 5 bases. Germline-derived CDR1 and CDR2 are SGHAT and FQNNGV. The CDR3 loop reads CASSLTTTGELFF. The CDR3 DNA reads as TGTGCCAGCAGCTTAACGACCACCGGGGAGCTGTTTTTT.

This clone was counted a single time. The J gene is TRBJ1-5, the V gene TRBV24-1, with 7 bases fitting TRBD1. Losses at the gene ends were 3 bases for V and 6 bases for J; bases not matched to a gene: 1. This CDR3 is built from 13 residues. CDR1 and CDR2 from the germline V gene are KGHDR and SFDVKD. The CDR3 DNA reads as TGTGCCACCAGTGATCAGGGGGGTCAGCCCCAGCATTTT. It encodes CATSDQGGQPQHF.

In DNA, the CDR3 is TGTGCCAGCAGTTCGGACAGGGCCCACGAGCAGTACTTC. It codes for CASSSDRAHEQYF. This chain uses TRBV7-3 with TRBJ2-7, with 8 bases fitting TRBD1. The CDR3 covers 13 residues. Germline CDR1 reads SGHTA; CDR2 reads FQGTGA. V shed 6 bases, J shed 5 bases, and the junction held 6 bases outside the gene matches.

This rearrangement joins TRBV28 to TRBJ2-3; no reliable D call. Deletions cut 7 bases from V and 2 bases from J, with 7 bases between. Per germline, CDR1 MDHEN and CDR2 SYDVKM. The CDR3 runs to 12 residues. The CDR3: CASIGPTDTQYF. The CDR3 nucleotides read TGTGCCAGCATTGGCCCCACAGATACGCAGTATTTT.

The chain recombines TRBV20-1 with TRBJ2-3; no firm D call. Between the trimmed V and J ends, which lost 3 bases and 4 bases, there was a span of 8 bases. From germline, CDR1 is DFQATT and CDR2 SNEGSKA (reference sequence). The CDR3 totals 12 residues. The CDR3 DNA sequence: TGCAGTGCTAGTATAGGATCAGATACGCAGTATTTT. Translated: CSASIGSDTQYF.

This chain joins TRBV14 and TRBJ2-7, with D perhaps TRBD2 (6 bases). The CDR3 spans 13 residues. CDR1 is SGHDN and CDR2 is FVKESK in the germline V gene. The V end was cut by 1 base, the J end by 8 bases, with 12 bases between. The CDR3 DNA reads as TGTGCCAGCAGCCAAGCGGGGGTATCGAAGCAGTACTTC. This encodes CASSQAGVSKQYF. Variable domain in full (rest from reference TRBV14 and TRBJ2-7): EAGVTQFPSHSVIEKGQTVTLRCDPISGHDNLYWYRRVMGKEIKFLLHFVKESKQDESGMPNNRFLAERTGGTYSTLKVQPAELEDSGVYFCASSQAGVSKQYFGPGTRLTVT.

This clone was recorded a few times. The rearrangement uses TRBV19 and TRBJ1-1, with D hard to call. Trimming removed 1 base from V and 2 bases from J, with 14 bases in between. CDR3 size: 16 residues. Per germline, CDR1 LNHDA and CDR2 SQIVND (reference sequence). The CDR3 DNA reads TGTGCCAGTAGTATAGGGGATACACGGTTCAACACTGAAGCTTTCTTT. This translates into CASSIGDTRFNTEAFF.